The clone carrying this T cell receptor (beta chain) occurred a few times. This record belongs to a study of early T cells in non-severe SARS-CoV-2 infection. Trimming took off 5 bases at V and 0 bases at J, with 5 bases between the two ends. Looked up from germline, CDR1 is MDHEN and CDR2 is SYDVKM. The length of the CDR3 is 12 residues. TCRdb fed the 5' RACE reads into MiXCR, producing one record per CDR3 protein. The sample has just over 70,000 distinct CDR3 sequences; 9.5% to 15% are singletons. This receptor was taken from an adult who was a healthcare worker with PCR-confirmed SARS-CoV-2 infection or an uninfected control (not recorded which). Sequencing was done on a sample of whole blood. The V call is TRBV28, the J call TRBJ2-7; D remains unclear. Here the CDR3 DNA reads TGTGCCAGCAGTACCCTCTCCTACGAGCAGTACTTC. Protein product: CASSTLSYEQYF.